The 32 T cell receptor beta chains below were found in one sample sequenced in a study of T cell responses to AZD1222 COVID-19 vaccine. Assay used: immunoSEQ multiplex PCR; TCRdb lists only in-frame clones, some missing. This sample carries approximately 120,000 clones, about nine tenths of them seen once, and the ten largest clones take around 4.5%. The source was peripheral blood, collected on day 0 of MenACWY control vaccination. The receptors were sampled from an adult in good health.

The rearrangement uses TRBV7-9 and TRBJ1-2; possibly TRBD1 for D (5 bases). Looked up from germline, CDR1 is SEHNR and CDR2 is FQNEAQ (reference sequence). Trimming stripped 2 bases from V and 7 bases from J, with 17 bases between. The CDR3 runs 15 residues. CDR3 sequence reads: CASSLIDPSGVGYTF. CDR3 nucleotide sequence: TGTGCCAGCAGCTTAATTGATCCTTCGGGGGTTGGCTACACCTTC.

V usage is TRBV4-2 and J usage is TRBJ2-3; possible D gene TRBD2, 6 bases. CDR3 size: 15 residues. Germline V CDR1 and CDR2: LGHNA, YNFKEQ. V was clipped by 1 base and J by 1 base, with 9 bases between them. The CDR3 here is CASSQVAAGTDTQYF. The CDR3 bases are TGTGCCAGCAGCCAAGTAGCGGCTGGCACAGATACGCAGTATTTT.

The chain joins TRBV18 to TRBJ2-7; D remains unclear. With 2 bases removed from V and 5 bases from J, the gap between germline ends came to 13 bases. The CDR3 loop spans 14 amino acids. Germline CDR1 reads KGHSH; CDR2 reads LQKENI. The CDR3 here is CASSPYKSLNEQYV. CDR3 DNA: TGTGCCAGCTCACCATACAAATCTTTGAACGAGCAGTACGTC.

This sequence joins TRBV9 and TRBJ1-6; D uncertain. Germline values: CDR1 SGDLS, CDR2 YYNGEE. The V end lost 4 bases, the J end lost 10 bases, and 12 bases lay between the germline ends. CDR3 length equals 13 residues. CDR3 residues: CASSYNSLSPLHF. The CDR3, as DNA: TGTGCCAGCAGCTACAACAGCCTCTCACCCCTCCACTTT.

This clone was detected only a few times. The genes are TRBV4-2 and TRBJ2-2; 9 nucleotides agree with TRBD2. Germline-derived CDR1 and CDR2 are LGHNA and YNFKEQ. The J segment lost 2 bases and the V segment lost 0 bases, leaving 7 bases of the junction unmatched. The CDR3 runs 18 residues. This CDR3 is CASSQEPAGGYNTGELFF. DNA of the CDR3: TGTGCCAGCAGCCAAGAACCAGCGGGGGGCTATAACACCGGGGAGCTGTTTTTT.

The rearrangement uses TRBV9 and TRBJ2-2; TRBD1 matches 8 bases. The CDR3 runs to 16 residues. Germline V lookup: CDR1 SGDLS, CDR2 YYNGEE. V was pared by 2 bases and J by 0 bases, with 3 bases of the junction left unmatched. The CDR3 nucleotides are TGTGCCAGCAGCGTGGGGACAGGAGCGAACACCGGGGAGCTGTTTTTT. This translates into CASSVGTGANTGELFF.

The chain has TRBV28 and TRBJ1-2; perhaps TRBD1 as D (6 bases). CDR1 and CDR2 from the germline V gene are MDHEN and SYDVKM. Trimming removed 6 bases at V and 14 bases at J, with 19 bases between. This CDR3 region has 12 residues. The CDR3 nucleotides are TGTGCCAGCAGGAACATGCCAGGGGCGCCGACCTTC. This gives the protein CASRNMPGAPTF.

The rearrangement uses TRBV6-5 and TRBJ1-1; TRBD1 aligns across 10 bases. The CDR3 totals 14 residues. In germline, CDR1 is MNHEY, CDR2 SVGAGI. The J segment lost 6 bases and the V segment lost 5 bases, leaving 6 bases of the junction unmatched. Written as DNA, the CDR3 is TGTGCCAGCAGTCGACAGGGGGCGGTCTCTGAAGCTTTCTTT. It translates to CASSRQGAVSEAFF.

The chain is built from TRBV6-2 or TRBV6-3 and TRBJ1-5; the D is unclear. Looked up from germline, CDR1 is MNHEY and CDR2 is SVGEGT. The length of the CDR3 is 14 residues. V was cut by 2 bases and J by 5 bases, with 10 bases left in between. The CDR3 spells CASSYPTRYQPQHF. In DNA form, the CDR3 reads TGTGCCAGCAGTTACCCCACGCGTTATCAGCCCCAGCATTTT.

V is TRBV12-3 or TRBV12-4 and J is TRBJ1-3; D not resolved. The length of the CDR3 is 11 residues. Trimming removed 3 bases at V and 9 bases at J, with 6 bases between. The CDR3 loop reads CASSLTSTIYF. CDR3 sequence (DNA): TGTGCCAGCAGTTTGACCAGCACCATATATTTT.

The V and J genes are TRBV7-9 and TRBJ2-1; TRBD2 matches 8 bases. J was trimmed by 2 bases and V by 7 bases; bases with no gene match: 7. CDR3 size: 15 residues. CDR1 SEHNR and CDR2 FQNEAQ come from the germline V gene (reference sequence). CDR3 sequence (DNA): TGTGCCAGCAAATTAGCGGGACGTCCCTACAATGAGCAGTTCTTC. It codes for CASKLAGRPYNEQFF.

V and J are TRBV30 and TRBJ1-5; a weak D match, TRBD1 (5 bases). V was cut by 3 bases and J by 2 bases, with 14 bases left in between. The CDR3 length is 15 residues. Germline assignment: CDR1 GTSNPN and CDR2 SVGIG (reference sequence). CDR3 nucleotide sequence: TGTGCCTGGAGGGCCCCGGGGGGTCGCAATCAGCCCCAGCATTTT. As protein: CAWRAPGGRNQPQHF.

The CDR3 reads CASGGGDTEAFF. The CDR3, as DNA: TGTGCCAGCGGGGGGGGAGACACTGAAGCTTTCTTT. The chain joins TRBV6-5 to TRBJ1-1; a weak D match, TRBD1 (5 bases). The CDR3 covers 12 residues. Per germline, CDR1 MNHEY and CDR2 SVGAGI. Trimming pared 8 bases from V and 3 bases from J, leaving 10 bases between.

This chain connects TRBV2 to TRBJ1-2; possible D gene TRBD1, 6 bases. V gave up 7 bases and J gave up 2 bases, with 11 bases separating them. CDR3 length: 13 residues. Germline assignment: CDR1 SNHLY and CDR2 FYNNEI. CDR3 in DNA: TGTGCCAGCACTCTTCAGGGGAACTATGGCTACACCTTC. It is translated as CASTLQGNYGYTF.

The chain joins TRBV19 to TRBJ2-1; 11 bases are a match to TRBD2. The CDR3 runs to 16 residues. Looked up from germline, CDR1 is LNHDA and CDR2 is SQIVND (reference sequence). V lost 3 bases and J lost 5; bases outside the gene matches: 6. The CDR3 nucleotides read TGTGCCAGTAGTATTCTTGGGACTAGCGGAAACAATGAGCAGTTCTTC. Amino acid sequence: CASSILGTSGNNEQFF.

The gene calls are TRBV6-5 and TRBJ1-5, with D unresolved. CDR3 size: 16 residues. The germline V gene has CDR1 MNHEY and CDR2 SVGAGI. V lost 2 bases, J lost 5 bases, and 16 bases lay in between. In nucleotides, the CDR3 is TGTGCCAGCAGTTACCAGGAGGAGGAGTTCGATCAGCCCCAGCATTTT. The encoded protein is CASSYQEEEFDQPQHF.

The CDR3 nucleotides are TGTGCCAGCAGCCAAGATCTTGGACTAGCGGGAGTTAATGAGCAGTTCTTC. It encodes CASSQDLGLAGVNEQFF. V and J are TRBV4-2 and TRBJ2-1; the match to TRBD2 covers 13 bases. This CDR3 has 17 residues. CDR1 LGHNA and CDR2 YNFKEQ come from the germline V gene. The trim removed 0 bases at V and 7 bases at J, leaving 6 bases unmatched.

This chain links TRBV28 with TRBJ1-2; 11 bases match TRBD1. The CDR3 totals 17 residues. The V gene's germline CDR1 is MDHEN and CDR2 SYDVKM. V lost 7 bases to trimming and J lost 7 bases; unmatched junction nucleotides: 17. The CDR3 DNA reads TGTGCCAGCATCGTAGCCGGACAGGGGGCAAATACTGGTGGCTACACCTTC. Amino acids: CASIVAGQGANTGGYTF.

This sequence joins TRBV14 and TRBJ2-2; the D is unclear. This CDR3 is 13 amino acids long. Germline CDR1 SGHDN, CDR2 FVKESK. Trimming removed 2 bases from V and 4 bases from J, with 5 bases in between. DNA of the CDR3: TGTGCCAGCAGCCAAACGGCCACCGGGGAGCTGTTTTTT. Its protein is CASSQTATGELFF. Drawing the rest from reference TRBV14 and TRBJ2-2, the complete variable domain is EAGVTQFPSHSVIEKGQTVTLRCDPISGHDNLYWYRRVMGKEIKFLLHFVKESKQDESGMPNNRFLAERTGGTYSTLKVQPAELEDSGVYFCASSQTATGELFFGEGSRLTVL.

This clone was detected only once. The CDR3 reads CASSRGTYRTNEKLFF. CDR3 nucleotide sequence: TGTGCCAGCAGTAGGGGGACGTATAGGACTAATGAAAAACTGTTTTTT. The V call is TRBV28, the J call TRBJ1-4, with D possibly being TRBD1 (6 bases). V was cut by 5 bases and J by 2 bases, with 15 bases left in between. Per the germline V gene, CDR1 is MDHEN and CDR2 is SYDVKM. This CDR3 has 16 amino acids.

The chain recombines TRBV6-4 with TRBJ2-3; D perhaps matches TRBD1 (6 bases). V was clipped by 6 bases and J by 3 bases, with 10 bases between them. The V gene's germline CDR1 is MRHNA and CDR2 SNTAGT. The CDR3 length is 13 residues. The CDR3 DNA is TGTGCCAGCAGCGTACAGGGAACAGATACGCAGTATTTT. It codes for CASSVQGTDTQYF.

The V call is TRBV11-2, the J call TRBJ1-2, with D tentatively TRBD1 (6 bases). Germline values: CDR1 SGHAT, CDR2 FQNNGV. This CDR3 is built from 15 residues. With 4 bases removed from V and 4 bases from J, the gap between germline ends came to 16 bases. The CDR3 sequence: CASSSTGTPSYGYTF. The CDR3 DNA reads as TGTGCCAGCAGCTCGACCGGGACACCGTCCTATGGCTACACCTTC.

This chain links TRBV28 with TRBJ1-5, with 7 positions matching TRBD1. The length of the CDR3 is 14 residues. Germline CDR1 MDHEN, CDR2 SYDVKM. Germline trimming cut 6 bases from V and 7 bases from J; bases unmatched to any gene: 9. The DNA of the CDR3 is TGTGCCAGCAGACTCGACAGGGTTGGCCAGCCCCAGCATTTT. Translated: CASRLDRVGQPQHF.

In its sample, this clone was seen a few times. The V call is TRBV6-2 or TRBV6-3, the J call TRBJ1-5; D uncertain. Trimming took 6 bases from V and 5 from J, leaving 11 bases between them. This CDR3 has 13 amino acids. Germline-derived CDR1 and CDR2 are MNHEY and SVGEGT. CDR3 region: CASSDGSYQPQHF. In DNA form, the CDR3 reads TGTGCCAGCAGCGACGGGTCGTATCAGCCCCAGCATTTT.

This chain links TRBV4-1 with TRBJ2-5, with 7 bases identical to TRBD2. Germline values: CDR1 MGHRA, CDR2 YSYEKL. J lost 6 bases, V lost 0 bases, and 10 bases had no gene match. There are 16 residues in the CDR3. CDR3 DNA: TGCGCCAGCAGCCAAGAATCCGGATGGGGGGGAAAGACCCAGTACTTC. It encodes CASSQESGWGGKTQYF.

This chain uses TRBV7-9 with TRBJ1-4, with 9 positions matching TRBD1. The J segment lost 8 bases and the V segment lost 8 bases, leaving 6 bases of the junction unmatched. CDR1 is SEHNR, CDR2 FQNEAQ, per germline (reference sequence). The CDR3 has 13 amino acids. The CDR3 protein is CASLTGGEEKLFF. DNA of the CDR3: TGTGCCAGCCTGACAGGGGGAGAAGAAAAACTGTTTTTT. The complete variable domain, with remaining parts taken from reference TRBV7-9 and TRBJ1-4, reads DTGVSQNPRHKITKRGQNVTFRCDPISEHNRLYWYRQTLGQGPEFLTYFQNEAQLEKSRLLSDRFSAERPKGSFSTLEIQRTEQGDSAMYLCASLTGGEEKLFFGSGTQLSVL.

The chain has TRBV12-3 or TRBV12-4 and TRBJ2-5, with TRBD2 matching 8 bases. The CDR3 covers 13 residues. The V and J ends lost 7 bases and 7 bases, in that order; junction bases with no gene match: 8. As DNA, the CDR3 is TGTGCCAGCACCCCTTCCCTAGCGGGGACCCAGTACTTC. This codes for CASTPSLAGTQYF.

This chain uses TRBV4-2 with TRBJ1-2; 10 positions match TRBD1. Germline V lookup: CDR1 LGHNA, CDR2 YNFKEQ. V shed 4 bases and J 3 bases; nucleotides not matched to a gene: 5. This CDR3 spans 15 amino acids. The CDR3 coding sequence is TGTGCCAGCAGCCGCCGGGACAGGGGCGACTATGGCTACACCTTC. This sequence encodes CASSRRDRGDYGYTF.

The V and J genes are TRBV7-2 and TRBJ2-5; TRBD2 matches at 14 bases. This CDR3 spans 17 amino acids. The germline gives CDR1 SGHTA, CDR2 FQGNSA. V gave up 5 bases and J gave up 5 bases; unmatched junction bases: 10. The DNA for the CDR3 is TGTGCCAGCAGCCCTGGGACTAGCGGGAGTGTGCGGGAGACCCAGTACTTC. Translated: CASSPGTSGSVRETQYF.

The genes are TRBV5-1 and TRBJ2-7, with no clear D. The CDR3 loop spans 12 amino acids. V was shortened by 3 bases and J by 0 bases, with 4 bases between the two germline ends. The germline CDR1 and CDR2 sequences are SGHRS and YFSETQ. Here the CDR3 DNA reads TGCGCCAGCAGCTGGAGCTCCTACGAGCAGTACTTC. It yields the protein CASSWSSYEQYF.

The chain combines TRBV7-8 with TRBJ1-1; 8 nucleotides align to TRBD1. Trimming removed 1 base from V and 10 bases from J; junction bases left unmatched: 11. This CDR3 contains 15 residues. Germline-derived CDR1 and CDR2 are SGHVS and FQNEAQ. The CDR3, as DNA: TGTGCCAGCAGCTTAGTACCCGGGACAGGAAATGGAGCTTTCTTT. This encodes CASSLVPGTGNGAFF.

CDR3: CASSHGRYTEAFF. CDR3 DNA sequence: TGTGCCAGCAGCCACGGACGGTACACTGAAGCTTTCTTT. V and J are TRBV3-1 (or the pseudogene TRBV3-2) and TRBJ1-1; D is uncertain. This CDR3 is built from 13 residues. Trimming cost V 3 bases and J 3 bases, with 8 bases left between them. Germline values: CDR1 LGHDT, CDR2 YNNKEL (reference sequence).